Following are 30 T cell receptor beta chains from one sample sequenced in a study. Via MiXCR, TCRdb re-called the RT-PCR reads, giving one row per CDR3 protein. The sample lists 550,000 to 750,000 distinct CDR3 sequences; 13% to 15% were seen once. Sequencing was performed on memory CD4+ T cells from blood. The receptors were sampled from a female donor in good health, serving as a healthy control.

Here the CDR3 reads CASSLVRDGSTDTQYF. In DNA form, the CDR3 reads TGCGCCAGCAGCTTAGTCCGGGACGGATCCACAGATACGCAGTATTTT. This chain links TRBV5-1 with TRBJ2-3, with D perhaps being TRBD1 or TRBD2 (5 bases each). The CDR3 totals 16 residues. In germline, CDR1 is SGHRS, CDR2 YFSETQ. V was trimmed by 2 bases and J by 2 bases, leaving 15 bases between them.

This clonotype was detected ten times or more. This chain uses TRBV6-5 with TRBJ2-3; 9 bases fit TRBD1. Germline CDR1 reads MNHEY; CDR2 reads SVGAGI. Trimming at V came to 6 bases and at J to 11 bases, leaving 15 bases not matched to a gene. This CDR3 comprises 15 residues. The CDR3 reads CASRNTGQGGSWQYF. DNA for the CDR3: TGTGCCAGCAGAAATACGGGACAGGGAGGTTCGTGGCAGTATTTT.

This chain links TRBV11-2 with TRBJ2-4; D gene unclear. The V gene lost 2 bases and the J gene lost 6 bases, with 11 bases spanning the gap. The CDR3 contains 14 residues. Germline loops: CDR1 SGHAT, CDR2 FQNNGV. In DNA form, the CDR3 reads TGTGCCAGCAGCTTAAACCTGGCGACAAACATTCAGTACTTC. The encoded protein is CASSLNLATNIQYF.

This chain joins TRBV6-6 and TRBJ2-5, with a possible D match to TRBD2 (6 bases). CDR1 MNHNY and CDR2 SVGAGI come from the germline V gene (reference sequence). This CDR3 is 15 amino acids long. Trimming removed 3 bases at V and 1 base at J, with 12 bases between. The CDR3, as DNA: TGTGCCAGCAGTTATGGGATGCGGGGCCAAGAGACCCAGTACTTC. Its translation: CASSYGMRGQETQYF.

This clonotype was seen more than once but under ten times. The CDR3 bases are TGCAGTGCTAGACCGACGGACAGGGGGCGAAATGAGCAGTTCTTC. Translated, it gives CSARPTDRGRNEQFF. This sequence joins TRBV20-1 and TRBJ2-1, with 11 nucleotides matching TRBD1. The trim removed 2 bases at V and 7 bases at J, leaving 7 bases unmatched. The CDR3 is 15 residues long. CDR1 and CDR2 (germline): DFQATT, SNEGSKA (reference sequence).

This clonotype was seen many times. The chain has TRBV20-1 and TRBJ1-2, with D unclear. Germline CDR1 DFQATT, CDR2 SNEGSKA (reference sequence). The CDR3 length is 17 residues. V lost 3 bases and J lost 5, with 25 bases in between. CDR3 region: CSASPSHLWASPYGYTF. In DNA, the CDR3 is TGCAGTGCTAGTCCCTCTCATCTATGGGCCAGTCCATATGGCTACACCTTC.

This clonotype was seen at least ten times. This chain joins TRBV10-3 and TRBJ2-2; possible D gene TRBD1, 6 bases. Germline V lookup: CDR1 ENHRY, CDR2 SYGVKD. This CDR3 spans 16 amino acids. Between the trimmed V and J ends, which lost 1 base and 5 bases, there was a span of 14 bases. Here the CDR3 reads CAISEFRDTATGELFF. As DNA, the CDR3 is TGTGCCATCAGTGAGTTCCGGGACACGGCGACCGGGGAGCTGTTTTTT.

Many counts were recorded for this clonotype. As DNA, the CDR3 is TGTGCCAGCAGTTTCCCGGACAGGGCTGGTGGCTACACCTTC. This sequence encodes CASSFPDRAGGYTF. V and J are TRBV28 and TRBJ1-2, with 8 bases identical to TRBD1. The CDR3 extends over 14 amino acids. Trimming cost V 3 bases and J 7 bases; bases outside gene matches: 7. The germline CDR1 and CDR2 sequences are MDHEN and SYDVKM.

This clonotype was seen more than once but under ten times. CDR3 sequence: CASSGANTITGLYEQYF. The CDR3 coding sequence is TGTGCCAGCAGCGGGGCAAACACCATTACAGGGCTCTACGAGCAGTACTTC. The chain is built from TRBV7-9 and TRBJ2-7, with D possibly TRBD1 on 6 matching bases. The length of the CDR3 is 17 residues. CDR1 SEHNR and CDR2 FQNEAQ come from the germline V gene (reference sequence). V dropped 5 bases and J dropped 3 bases, with 23 bases sitting between them.

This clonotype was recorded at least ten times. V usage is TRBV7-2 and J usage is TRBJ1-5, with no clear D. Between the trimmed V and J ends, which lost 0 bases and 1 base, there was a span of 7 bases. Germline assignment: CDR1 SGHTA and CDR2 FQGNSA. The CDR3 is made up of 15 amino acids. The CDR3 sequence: CASSLAPASNQPQHF. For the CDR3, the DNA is TGTGCCAGCAGCTTAGCGCCGGCAAGCAATCAGCCCCAGCATTTT.

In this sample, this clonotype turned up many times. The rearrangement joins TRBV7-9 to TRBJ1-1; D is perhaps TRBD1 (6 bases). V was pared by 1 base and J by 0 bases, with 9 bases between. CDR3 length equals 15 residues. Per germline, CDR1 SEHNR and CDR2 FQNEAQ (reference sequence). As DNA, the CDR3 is TGTGCCAGCAGCTTAGGTCAGGGGATGAACACTGAAGCTTTCTTT. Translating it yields CASSLGQGMNTEAFF.

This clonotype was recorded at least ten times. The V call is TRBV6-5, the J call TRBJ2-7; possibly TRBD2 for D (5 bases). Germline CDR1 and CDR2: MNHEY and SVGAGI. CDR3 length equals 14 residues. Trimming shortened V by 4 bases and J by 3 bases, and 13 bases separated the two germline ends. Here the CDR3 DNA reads TGTGCCAGCAGTTCATCCGGGATTAACTACGAGCAGTACTTC. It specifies CASSSSGINYEQYF.

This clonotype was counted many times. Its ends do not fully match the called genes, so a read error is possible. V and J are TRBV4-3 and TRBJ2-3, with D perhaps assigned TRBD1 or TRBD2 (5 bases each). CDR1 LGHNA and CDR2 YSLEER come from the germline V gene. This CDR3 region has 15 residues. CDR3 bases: TGTGCCAGCAGCTTAGTAGGGGACGGGACAGATACGCAGTATTTT. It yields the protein CASSLVGDGTDTQYF.

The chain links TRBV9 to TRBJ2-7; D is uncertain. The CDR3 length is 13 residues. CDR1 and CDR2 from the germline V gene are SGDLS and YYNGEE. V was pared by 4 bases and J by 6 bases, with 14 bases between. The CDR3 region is CASSPSAGVEQYF. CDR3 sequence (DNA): TGTGCCAGCAGCCCCTCTGCTGGGGTCGAGCAGTACTTC.

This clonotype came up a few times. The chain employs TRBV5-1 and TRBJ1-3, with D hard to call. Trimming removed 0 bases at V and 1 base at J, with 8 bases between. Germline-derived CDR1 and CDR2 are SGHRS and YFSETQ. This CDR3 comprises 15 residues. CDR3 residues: CASSLAVTSGNTIYF. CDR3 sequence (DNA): TGCGCCAGCAGCTTGGCCGTGACATCTGGAAACACCATATATTTT.

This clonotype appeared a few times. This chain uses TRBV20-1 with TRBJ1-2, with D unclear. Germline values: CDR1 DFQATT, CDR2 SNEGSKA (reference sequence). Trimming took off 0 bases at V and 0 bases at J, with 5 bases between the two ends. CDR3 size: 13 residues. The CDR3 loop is CSARETTNYGYTF. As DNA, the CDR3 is TGCAGTGCTAGAGAGACCACTAACTATGGCTACACCTTC.

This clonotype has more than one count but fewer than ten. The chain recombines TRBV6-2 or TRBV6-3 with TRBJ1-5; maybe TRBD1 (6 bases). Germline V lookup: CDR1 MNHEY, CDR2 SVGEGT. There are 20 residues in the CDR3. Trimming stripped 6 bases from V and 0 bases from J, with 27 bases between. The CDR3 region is CASSSYGGGFPPNSNQPQHF. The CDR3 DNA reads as TGTGCCAGCAGCTCCTATGGTGGGGGCTTCCCGCCGAATAGCAATCAGCCCCAGCATTTT.

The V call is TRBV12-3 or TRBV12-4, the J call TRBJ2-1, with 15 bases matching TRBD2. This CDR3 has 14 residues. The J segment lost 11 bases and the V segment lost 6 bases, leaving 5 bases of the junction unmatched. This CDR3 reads CASRTGTSGGKQFF. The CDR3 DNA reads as TGTGCCAGCAGGACCGGGACTAGCGGGGGGAAGCAGTTCTTC.

The CDR3, as DNA: TGTGCCAGCAGCGCGGACAGGGGAAATCCGCGTTATGAAAAACTGTTTTTT. It codes for CASSADRGNPRYEKLFF. The chain joins TRBV5-6 to TRBJ1-4, with TRBD1 matching over 9 bases. V shed 4 bases and J 6 bases; nucleotides not matched to a gene: 13. CDR1 is SGHDT, CDR2 YYEEEE, per germline. This CDR3 has 17 residues.

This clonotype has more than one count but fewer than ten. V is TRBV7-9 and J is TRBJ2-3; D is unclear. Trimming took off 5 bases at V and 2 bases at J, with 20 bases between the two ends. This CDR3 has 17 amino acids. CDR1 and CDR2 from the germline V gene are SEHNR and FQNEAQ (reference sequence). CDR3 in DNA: TGTGCCAGCAGCCAAACTCGCTTTCCAATACCCACAGATACGCAGTATTTT. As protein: CASSQTRFPIPTDTQYF.

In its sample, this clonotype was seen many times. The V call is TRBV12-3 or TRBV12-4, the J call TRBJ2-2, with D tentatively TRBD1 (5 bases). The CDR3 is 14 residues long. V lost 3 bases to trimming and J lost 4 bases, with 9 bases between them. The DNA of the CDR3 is TGTGCCAGCAGTTTTCAGGGCAGCACCGGGGAGCTGTTTTTT. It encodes CASSFQGSTGELFF.

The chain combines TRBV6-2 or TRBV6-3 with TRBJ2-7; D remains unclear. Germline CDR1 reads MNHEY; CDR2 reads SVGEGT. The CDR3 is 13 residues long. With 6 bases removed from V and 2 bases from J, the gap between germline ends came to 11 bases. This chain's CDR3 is CASSGQDPYEQYF. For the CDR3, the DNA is TGTGCCAGCAGCGGGCAGGACCCCTACGAGCAGTACTTC.

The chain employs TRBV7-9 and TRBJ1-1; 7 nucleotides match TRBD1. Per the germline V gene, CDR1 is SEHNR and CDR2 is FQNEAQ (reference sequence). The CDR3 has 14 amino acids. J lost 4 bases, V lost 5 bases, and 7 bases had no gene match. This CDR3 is CASSQRGHGTEAFF. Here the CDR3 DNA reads TGTGCCAGCAGCCAAAGGGGGCATGGCACTGAAGCTTTCTTT.

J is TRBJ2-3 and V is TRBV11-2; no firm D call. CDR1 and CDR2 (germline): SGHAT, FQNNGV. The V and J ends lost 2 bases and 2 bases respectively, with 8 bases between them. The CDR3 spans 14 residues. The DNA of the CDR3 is TGTGCCAGCAGCTTAAGATTGCCCACAGATACGCAGTATTTT. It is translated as CASSLRLPTDTQYF.

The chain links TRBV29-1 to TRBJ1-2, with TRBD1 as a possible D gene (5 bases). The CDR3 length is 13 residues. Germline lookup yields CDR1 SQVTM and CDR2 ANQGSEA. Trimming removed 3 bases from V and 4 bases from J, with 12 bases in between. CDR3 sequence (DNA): TGCAGCGTTGATCTAGGGACGGTCTATGGCTACACCTTC. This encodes CSVDLGTVYGYTF.

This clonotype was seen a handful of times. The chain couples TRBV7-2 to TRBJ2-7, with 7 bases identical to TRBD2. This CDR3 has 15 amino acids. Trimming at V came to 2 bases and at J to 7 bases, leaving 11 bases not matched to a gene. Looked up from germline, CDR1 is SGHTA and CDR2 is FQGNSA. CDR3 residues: CASSLFGGGRLEQYF. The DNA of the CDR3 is TGTGCCAGCAGCTTATTCGGGGGAGGGAGATTGGAGCAGTACTTC.

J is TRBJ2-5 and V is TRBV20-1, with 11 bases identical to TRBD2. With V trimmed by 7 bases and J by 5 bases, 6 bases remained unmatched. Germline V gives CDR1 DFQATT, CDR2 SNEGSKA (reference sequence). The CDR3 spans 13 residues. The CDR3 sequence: CSGLAGGGETQYF. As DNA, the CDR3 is TGCAGTGGGCTAGCGGGGGGCGGGGAGACCCAGTACTTC.

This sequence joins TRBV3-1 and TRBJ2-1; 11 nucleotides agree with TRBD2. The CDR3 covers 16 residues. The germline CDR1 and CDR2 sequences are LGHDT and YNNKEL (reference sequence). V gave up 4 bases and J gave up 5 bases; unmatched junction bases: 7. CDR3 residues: CASSRGGTSGDNEQFF. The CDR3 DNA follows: TGTGCCAGCAGCCGGGGAGGGACTAGCGGAGACAATGAGCAGTTCTTC.

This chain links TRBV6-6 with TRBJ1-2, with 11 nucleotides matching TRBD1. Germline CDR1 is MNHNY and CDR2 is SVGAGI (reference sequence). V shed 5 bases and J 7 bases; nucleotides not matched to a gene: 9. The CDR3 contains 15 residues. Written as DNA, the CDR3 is TGTGCCAGCAGTGGTTGGACAGGGGGCGCCGGTGGCTACACCTTC. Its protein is CASSGWTGGAGGYTF.

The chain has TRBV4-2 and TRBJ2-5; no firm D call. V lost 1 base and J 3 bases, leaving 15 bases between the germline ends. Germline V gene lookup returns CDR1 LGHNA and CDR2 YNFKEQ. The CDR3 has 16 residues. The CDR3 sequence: CASSQGVLGYKETQYF. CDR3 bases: TGTGCCAGCAGCCAAGGGGTTCTAGGATATAAAGAGACCCAGTACTTC.